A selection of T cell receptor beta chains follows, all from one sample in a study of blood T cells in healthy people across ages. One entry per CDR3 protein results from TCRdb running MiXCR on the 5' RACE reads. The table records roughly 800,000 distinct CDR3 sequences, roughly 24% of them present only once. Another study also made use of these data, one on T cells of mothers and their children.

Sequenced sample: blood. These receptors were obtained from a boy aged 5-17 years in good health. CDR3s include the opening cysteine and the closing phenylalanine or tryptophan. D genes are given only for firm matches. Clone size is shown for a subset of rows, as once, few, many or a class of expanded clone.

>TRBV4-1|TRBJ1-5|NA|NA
TGCGCCAGCAGCCAGCCGGGACACGGCATTCGCCGGGTTAATCAGCCCCAGCATTTT
CASSQPGHGIRRVNQPQHF
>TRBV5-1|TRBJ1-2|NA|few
TGCGCCAGCAGCTTGGACGGAACCTATGGCTACACCTTC
CASSLDGTYGYTF
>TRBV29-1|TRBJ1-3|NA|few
TGCAGCGTTGGGGACGGCTCTGGAAACACCATATATTTT
CSVGDGSGNTIYF
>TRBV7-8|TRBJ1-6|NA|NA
TGTGCCAGCAGTTTCGGAGAGCATTCACCCCTCCACTTT
CASSFGEHSPLHF
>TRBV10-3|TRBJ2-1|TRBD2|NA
TGTGCCATCAGAAGCGGGGGGGAAAATGAGCAGTTCTTC
CAIRSGGENEQFF
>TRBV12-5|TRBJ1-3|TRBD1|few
TGTGCTAGTGGTTTAGTGACAGGGTGGAACACCATATATTTT
CASGLVTGWNTIYF
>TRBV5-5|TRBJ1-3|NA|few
TGTGCCAGCAGCGTTGTCGGAGGAAACACCATATATTTT
CASSVVGGNTIYF
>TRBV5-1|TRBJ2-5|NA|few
TGCGCCACTAAGACGGGCAACCAAGAGACCCAGTACTTC
CATKTGNQETQYF
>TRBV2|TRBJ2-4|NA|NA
TGTGCCAGCAGTAAGACACTGATCAAAAACATTCAGTATTTC
CASSKTLIKNIQYF
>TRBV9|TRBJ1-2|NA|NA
TGTGCCAGCAGCGTTGGGGAAGGAGCACACTATGGCTACACCTTC
CASSVGEGAHYGYTF
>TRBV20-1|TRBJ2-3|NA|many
TGCAGTGCTAGAGATATACAGGATACGCAGTATTTT
CSARDIQDTQYF
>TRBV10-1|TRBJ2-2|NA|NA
TGCGCCAGCAGGCCAACAGGGCCCGGGGAGCTGTTTTTT
CASRPTGPGELFF
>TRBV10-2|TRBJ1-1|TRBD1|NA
TGCGCCAGCAGTGACTCAGGGGGGCTTGCTGAAGCTTTCTTT
CASSDSGGLAEAFF
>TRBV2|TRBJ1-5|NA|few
TGTGCCAGCAGTGAAAAGGGGAGCAATCAGCCCCAGCATTTT
CASSEKGSNQPQHF
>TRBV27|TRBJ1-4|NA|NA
TGTGCCAGCAGTTTATCCGTGTCAACTAATGAAAAACTGTTTTTT
CASSLSVSTNEKLFF
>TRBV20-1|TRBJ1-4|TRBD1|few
TGCAGTGCTAGGACAGGGACAGGGCGGGGAGAAAAACTGTTTTTT
CSARTGTGRGEKLFF
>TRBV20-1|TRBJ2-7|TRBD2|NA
TGCAGTGCTAGTTTGAGCGGGGCTTACGAGCAGTACTTC
CSASLSGAYEQYF
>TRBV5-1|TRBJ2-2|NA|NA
TGCGCCAGCAGCTTGGCCTCAGGCACCGGGGAGCTGTTTTTT
CASSLASGTGELFF
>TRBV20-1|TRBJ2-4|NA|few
TGCAGTGCCGGGGAGCCAAAACTAGCCAAAAGCATTCAGTACTTC
CSAGEPKLAKSIQYF